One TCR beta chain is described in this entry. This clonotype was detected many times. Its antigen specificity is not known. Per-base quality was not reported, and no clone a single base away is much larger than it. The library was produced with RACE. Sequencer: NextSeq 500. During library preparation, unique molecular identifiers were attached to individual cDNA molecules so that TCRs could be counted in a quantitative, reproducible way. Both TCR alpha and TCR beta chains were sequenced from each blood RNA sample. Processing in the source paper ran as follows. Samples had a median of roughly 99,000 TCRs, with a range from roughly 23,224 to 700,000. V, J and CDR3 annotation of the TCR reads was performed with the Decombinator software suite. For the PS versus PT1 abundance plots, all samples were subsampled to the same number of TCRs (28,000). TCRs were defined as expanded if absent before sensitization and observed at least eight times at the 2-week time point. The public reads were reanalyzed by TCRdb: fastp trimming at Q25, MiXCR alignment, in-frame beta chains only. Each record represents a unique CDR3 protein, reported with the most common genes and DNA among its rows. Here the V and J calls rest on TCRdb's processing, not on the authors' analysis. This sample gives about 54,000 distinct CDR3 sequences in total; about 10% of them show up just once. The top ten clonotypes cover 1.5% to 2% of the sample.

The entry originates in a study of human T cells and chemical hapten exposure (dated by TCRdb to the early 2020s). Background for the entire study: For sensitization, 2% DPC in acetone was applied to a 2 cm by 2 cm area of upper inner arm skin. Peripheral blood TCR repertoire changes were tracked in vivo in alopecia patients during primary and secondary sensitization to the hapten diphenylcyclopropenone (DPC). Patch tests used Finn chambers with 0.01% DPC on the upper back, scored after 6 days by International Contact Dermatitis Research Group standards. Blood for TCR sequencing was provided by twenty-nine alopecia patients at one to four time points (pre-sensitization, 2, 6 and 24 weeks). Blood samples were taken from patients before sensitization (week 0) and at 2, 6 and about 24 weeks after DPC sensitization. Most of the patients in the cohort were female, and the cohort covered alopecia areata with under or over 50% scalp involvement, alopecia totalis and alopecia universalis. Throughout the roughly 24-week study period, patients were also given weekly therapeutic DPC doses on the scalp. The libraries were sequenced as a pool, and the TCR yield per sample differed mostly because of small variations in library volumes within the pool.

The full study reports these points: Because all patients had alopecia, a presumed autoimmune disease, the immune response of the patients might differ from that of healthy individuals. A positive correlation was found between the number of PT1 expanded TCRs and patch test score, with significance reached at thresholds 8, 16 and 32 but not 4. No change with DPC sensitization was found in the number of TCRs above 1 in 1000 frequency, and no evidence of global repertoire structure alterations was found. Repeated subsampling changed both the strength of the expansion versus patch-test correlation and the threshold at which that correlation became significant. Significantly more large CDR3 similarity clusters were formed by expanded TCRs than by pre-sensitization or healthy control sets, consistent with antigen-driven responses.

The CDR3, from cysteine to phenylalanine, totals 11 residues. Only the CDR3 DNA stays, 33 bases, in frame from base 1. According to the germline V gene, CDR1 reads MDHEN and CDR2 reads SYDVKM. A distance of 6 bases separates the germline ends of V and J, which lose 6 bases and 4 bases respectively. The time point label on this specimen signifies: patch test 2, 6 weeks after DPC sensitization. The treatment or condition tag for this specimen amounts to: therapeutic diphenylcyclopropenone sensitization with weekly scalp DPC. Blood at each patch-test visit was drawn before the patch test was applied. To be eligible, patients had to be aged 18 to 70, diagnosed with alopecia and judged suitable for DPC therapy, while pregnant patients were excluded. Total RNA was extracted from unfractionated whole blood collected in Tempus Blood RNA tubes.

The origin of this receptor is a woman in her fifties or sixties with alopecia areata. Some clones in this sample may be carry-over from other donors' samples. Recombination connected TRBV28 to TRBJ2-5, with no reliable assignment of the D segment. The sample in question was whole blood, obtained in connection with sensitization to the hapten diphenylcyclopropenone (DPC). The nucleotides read TGTGCCAGCAGAAATTTAGAGACCCAGTACTTC. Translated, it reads CASRNLETQYF.